The clone carrying this T cell receptor (beta chain) has only a few counts. Antigen: not known. With 60 Vbeta and 13 Jbeta primers, the PCR was carried out. Assay: immunoSEQ multiplex PCR; the TCRdb copy retains only in-frame clones and omits some. The repertoire has under 200,000 clones, around 78% of them found once; the top ten carry 2.5% to 3.5%. V gave up 3 bases and J gave up 8 bases; unmatched junction bases: 9. The CDR3 is made up of 15 amino acids. Per the germline V gene, CDR1 is SGHVS and CDR2 is FQNEAQ. The sample belongs to a study of cytomegalovirus exposure and HLA in healthy donors. Study at large: A prior analysis found about 120 million unique TCR beta sequences from some 190 million T cells.

General study results and limits: As a later analysis showed, a missense DCLRE1C variant was linked to trimming of TCR beta V- and J-genes. More than 15,000 TCR beta sequences were associated with HLA alleles at 0.05 false discovery rate in a later analysis. Some V segments, TRBV6-2 and TRBV6-3 among them, were indistinguishable and were therefore excluded.

Sequenced sample: PBMCs. V gene TRBV7-8 combines with J gene TRBJ1-4; 7 bases match TRBD1. This receptor was obtained from a woman aged 45-65 years in good health and CMV-seropositive. CDR3 in amino acids: CASSFSGTAGEKLFF. In DNA, the CDR3 is TGTGCCAGCAGCTTTTCTGGGACAGCCGGGGAAAAACTGTTTTTT.